This TCR beta chain was obtained from a study of memory CD4+ T cells and cytomegalovirus serostatus. General observations from the study: The CMV-associated TCR signature appears largely within the CD4+ memory repertoire. Of approximately 150 reported CMV TCRbeta sequences, roughly 67 were found in memory CD4+ repertoires.

Produced via immunoSEQ multiplex PCR; TCRdb's table is partial and in-frame only. Among tens of thousands of clones listed, more than 60% were seen once. The sort gate was single viable CD3+CD4+CD8-CD45RO+ cells for memory CD4+ T cells. Serum IgG to CMV pp150, pp28, p38 and p52 defined serostatus. Total CD4+ T cells were enriched by CD4 positive selection. CDR3 length: 13 amino acids. The germline V and J ends were trimmed by 8 bases and 2 bases, with 11 bases remaining between them. CDR1 is SNHLY and CDR2 is FYNNEI in the germline V gene. Only a few counts were recorded for this clone. What it recognizes is unknown.

Sequencing was carried out using memory CD4+ T cells from blood. This TCR was recovered from an adult in good health and CMV-seronegative. The chain carries TRBV2 and TRBJ2-3; unclear D gene. The CDR3 region has the DNA TGTGCCAGCGCCGCCCGCTCCACAGATACGCAGTATTTT. Translation: CASAARSTDTQYF.